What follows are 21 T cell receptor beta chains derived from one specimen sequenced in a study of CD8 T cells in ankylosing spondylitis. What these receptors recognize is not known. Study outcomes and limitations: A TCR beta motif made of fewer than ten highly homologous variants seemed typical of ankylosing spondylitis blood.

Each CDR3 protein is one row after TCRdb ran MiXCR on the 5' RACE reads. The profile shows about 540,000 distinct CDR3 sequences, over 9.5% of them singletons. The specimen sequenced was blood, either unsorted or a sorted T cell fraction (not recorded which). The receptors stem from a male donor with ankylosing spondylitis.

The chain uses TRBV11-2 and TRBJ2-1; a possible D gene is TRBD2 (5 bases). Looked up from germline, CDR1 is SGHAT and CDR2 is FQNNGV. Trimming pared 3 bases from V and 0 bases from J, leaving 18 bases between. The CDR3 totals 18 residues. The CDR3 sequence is CASSLVLEALSSYNEQFF. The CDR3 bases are TGTGCCAGCAGCTTGGTCCTGGAGGCGCTGAGCTCCTACAATGAGCAGTTCTTC.

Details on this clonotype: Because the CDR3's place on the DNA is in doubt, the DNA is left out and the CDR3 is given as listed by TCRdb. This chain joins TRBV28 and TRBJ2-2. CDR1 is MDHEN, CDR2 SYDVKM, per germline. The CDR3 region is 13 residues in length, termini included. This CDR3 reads CASILPQAGSCFF.

DNA of the CDR3: TGCAGTGCGACCGGGACAGCGAACACCGGGGAGCTGTTTTTT. Its protein product is CSATGTANTGELFF. J is TRBJ2-2 and V is TRBV20-1; 7 positions agree with TRBD1. The CDR3 has 14 residues. CDR1 and CDR2 (germline): DFQATT, SNEGSKA (reference sequence). The junction had 4 bases not matched to a gene; V was cut back by 6 bases and J by 0 bases.

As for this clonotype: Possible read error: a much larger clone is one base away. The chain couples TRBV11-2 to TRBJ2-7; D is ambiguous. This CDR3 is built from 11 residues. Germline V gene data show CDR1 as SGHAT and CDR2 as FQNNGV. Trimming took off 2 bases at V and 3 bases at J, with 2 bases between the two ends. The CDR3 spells CASSLHYEQYF. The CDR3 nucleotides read TGTGCCAGCAGCTTACACTACGAGCAGTACTTC.

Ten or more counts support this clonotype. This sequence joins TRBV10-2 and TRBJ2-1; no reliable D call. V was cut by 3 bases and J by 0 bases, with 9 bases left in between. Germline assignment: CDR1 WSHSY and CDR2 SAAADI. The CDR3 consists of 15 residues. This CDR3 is CASSEGPSSYNEQFF. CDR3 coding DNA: TGCGCCAGCAGTGAAGGTCCCAGCTCCTACAATGAGCAGTTCTTC.

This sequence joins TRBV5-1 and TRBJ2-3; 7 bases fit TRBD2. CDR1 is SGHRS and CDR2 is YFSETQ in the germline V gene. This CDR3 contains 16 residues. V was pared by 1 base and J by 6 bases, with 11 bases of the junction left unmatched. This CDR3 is CASSLLADRALDTQYF. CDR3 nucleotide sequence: TGCGCCAGCAGCTTGCTAGCGGACCGCGCGTTGGATACGCAGTATTTT.

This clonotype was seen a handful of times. CDR3 nucleotides: TGCAGTGCTCGTAGGGGGGGGGATGAAGCTTTCTTT. Translating gives CSARRGGDEAFF. J is TRBJ1-1 and V is TRBV20-1; possibly TRBD1 for D (6 bases). CDR1 and CDR2 from the germline V gene are DFQATT and SNEGSKA (reference sequence). The CDR3 has 12 amino acids. V lost 5 bases and J lost 7, with 14 bases in between.

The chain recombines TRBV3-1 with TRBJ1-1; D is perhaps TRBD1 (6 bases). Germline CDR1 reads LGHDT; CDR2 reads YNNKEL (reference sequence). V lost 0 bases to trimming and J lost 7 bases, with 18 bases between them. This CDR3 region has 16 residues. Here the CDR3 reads CASSQDRGGLGSEAFF. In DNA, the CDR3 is TGTGCCAGCAGCCAAGATCGTGGGGGGCTGGGGAGTGAAGCTTTCTTT.

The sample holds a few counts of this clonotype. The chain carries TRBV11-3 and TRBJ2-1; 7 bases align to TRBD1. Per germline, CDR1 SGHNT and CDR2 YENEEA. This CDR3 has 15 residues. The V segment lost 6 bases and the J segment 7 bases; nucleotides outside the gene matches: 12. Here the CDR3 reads CASSFTGVGFNEQFF. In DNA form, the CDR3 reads TGTGCCAGCAGTTTCACAGGGGTTGGTTTTAATGAGCAGTTCTTC. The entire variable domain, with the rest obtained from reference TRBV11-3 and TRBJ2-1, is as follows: EAGVVQSPRYKIIEKKQPVAFWCNPISGHNTLYWYLQNLGQGPELLIRYENEEAVDDSQLPKDRFSAERLKGVDSTLKIQPAELGDSAVYLCASSFTGVGFNEQFFGPGTRLTVL.

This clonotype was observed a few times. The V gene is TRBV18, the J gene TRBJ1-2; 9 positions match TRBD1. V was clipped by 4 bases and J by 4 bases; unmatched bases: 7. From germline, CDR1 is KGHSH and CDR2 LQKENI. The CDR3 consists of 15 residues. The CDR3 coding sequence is TGTGCCAGCTCACAAACGGACAGGGGAACCTATGGCTACACCTTC. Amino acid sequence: CASSQTDRGTYGYTF.

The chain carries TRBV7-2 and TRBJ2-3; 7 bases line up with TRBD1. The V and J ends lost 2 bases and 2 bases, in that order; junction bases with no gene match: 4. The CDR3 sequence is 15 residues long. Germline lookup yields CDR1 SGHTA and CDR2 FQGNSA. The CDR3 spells CASSLRDSTTDTQYF. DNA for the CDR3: TGTGCCAGCAGCTTACGGGACAGTACCACAGATACGCAGTATTTT.

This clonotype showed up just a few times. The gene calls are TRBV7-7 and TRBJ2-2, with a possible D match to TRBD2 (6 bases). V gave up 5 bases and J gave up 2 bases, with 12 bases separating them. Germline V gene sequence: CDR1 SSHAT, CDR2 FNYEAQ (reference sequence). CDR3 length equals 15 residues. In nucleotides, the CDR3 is TGTGCCAGCAGCCTTACTAGCAGAAACACCGGGGAGCTGTTTTTT. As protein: CASSLTSRNTGELFF.

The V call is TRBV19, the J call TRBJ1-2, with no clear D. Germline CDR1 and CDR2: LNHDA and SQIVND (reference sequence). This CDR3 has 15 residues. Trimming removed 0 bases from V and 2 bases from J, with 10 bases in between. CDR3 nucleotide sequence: TGTGCCAGTAGTATAGATCTCAACGGGAACTATGGCTACACCTTC. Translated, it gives CASSIDLNGNYGYTF.

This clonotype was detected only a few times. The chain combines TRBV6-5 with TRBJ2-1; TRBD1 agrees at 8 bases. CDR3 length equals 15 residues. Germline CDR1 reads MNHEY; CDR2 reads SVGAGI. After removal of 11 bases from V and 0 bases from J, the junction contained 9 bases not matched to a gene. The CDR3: CACVWDRSSYNEQFF. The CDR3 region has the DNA TGTGCCTGCGTTTGGGACAGGAGCTCCTACAATGAGCAGTTCTTC.

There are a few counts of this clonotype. Written as DNA, the CDR3 is TGTGCCAGCAGCGAAACTAGTCCCTACAATGAGCAGTTCTTC. Translated, it gives CASSETSPYNEQFF. V and J are TRBV5-6 and TRBJ2-1; perhaps TRBD2 as D (5 bases). CDR1 SGHDT and CDR2 YYEEEE come from the germline V gene. The CDR3 covers 14 residues. V dropped 4 bases and J dropped 2 bases, with 10 bases sitting between them.

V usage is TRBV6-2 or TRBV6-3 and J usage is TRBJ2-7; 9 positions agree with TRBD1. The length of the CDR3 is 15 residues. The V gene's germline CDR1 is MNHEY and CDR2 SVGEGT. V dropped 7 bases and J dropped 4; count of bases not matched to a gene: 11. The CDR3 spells CASTFTTGGWYEQYF. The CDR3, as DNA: TGTGCCAGCACCTTTACTACAGGGGGCTGGTACGAGCAGTACTTC.

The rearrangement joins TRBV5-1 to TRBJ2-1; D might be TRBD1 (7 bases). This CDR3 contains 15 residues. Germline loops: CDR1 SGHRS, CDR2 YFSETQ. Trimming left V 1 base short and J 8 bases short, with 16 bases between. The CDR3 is CASSLQGGVVDEQFF. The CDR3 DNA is TGCGCCAGCAGCTTGCAGGGGGGAGTGGTTGATGAGCAGTTCTTC.

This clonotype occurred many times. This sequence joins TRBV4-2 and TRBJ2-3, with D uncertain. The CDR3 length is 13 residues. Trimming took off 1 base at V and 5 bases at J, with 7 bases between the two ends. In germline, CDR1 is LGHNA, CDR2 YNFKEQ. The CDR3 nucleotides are TGTGCCAGCAGCCAAGTTAGGGTAGATACGCAGTATTTT. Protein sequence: CASSQVRVDTQYF.

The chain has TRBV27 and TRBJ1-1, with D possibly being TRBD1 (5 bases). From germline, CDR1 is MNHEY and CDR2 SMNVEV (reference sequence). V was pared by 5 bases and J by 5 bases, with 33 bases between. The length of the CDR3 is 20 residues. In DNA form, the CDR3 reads TGTGCCAGCAGTATGCCTCCGGGACGGAACCAACTTATCCCGGGGACTGAAGCTTTCTTT. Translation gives CASSMPPGRNQLIPGTEAFF.

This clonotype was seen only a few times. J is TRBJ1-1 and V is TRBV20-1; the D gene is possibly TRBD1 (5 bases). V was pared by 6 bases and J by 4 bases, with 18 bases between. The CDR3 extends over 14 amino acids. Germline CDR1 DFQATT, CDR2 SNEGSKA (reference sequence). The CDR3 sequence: CSATRGGSFTEAFF. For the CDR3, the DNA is TGCAGTGCAACGCGGGGGGGTAGTTTCACTGAAGCTTTCTTT.

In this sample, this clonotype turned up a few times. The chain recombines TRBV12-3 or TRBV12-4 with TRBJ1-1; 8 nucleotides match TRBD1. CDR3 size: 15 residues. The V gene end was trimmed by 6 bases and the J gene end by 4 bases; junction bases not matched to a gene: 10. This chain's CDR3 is CASSRNSGGGTEAFF. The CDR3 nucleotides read TGTGCCAGCAGCCGCAACTCAGGGGGCGGCACTGAAGCTTTCTTT.